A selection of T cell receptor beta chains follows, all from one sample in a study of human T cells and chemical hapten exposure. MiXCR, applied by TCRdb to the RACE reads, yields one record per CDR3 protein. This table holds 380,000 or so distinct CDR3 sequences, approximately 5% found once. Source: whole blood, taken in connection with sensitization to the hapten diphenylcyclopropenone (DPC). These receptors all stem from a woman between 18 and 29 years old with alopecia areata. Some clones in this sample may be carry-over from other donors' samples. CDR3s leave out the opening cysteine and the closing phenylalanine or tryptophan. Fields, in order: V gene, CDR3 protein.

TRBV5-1	ASSLEQNEETQY
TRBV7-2	ASSFGLLSSYEQY
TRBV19	ASSTGTRYGYT
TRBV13	ASSHRLDPRETQY
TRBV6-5	ASSATWTGRNSPLH
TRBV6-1	ASSEAPQTETQY
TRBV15	ATSMGGSTDTQY
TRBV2	ASSEAIPGPYNEQF
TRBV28	ASSLTRQVGTDTQY
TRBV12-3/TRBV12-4	ARVERQVRETQY
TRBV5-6	ASSLVNSPLH
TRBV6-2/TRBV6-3	ASTHFSGGAYNEQF
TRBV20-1	SPRSAGGETQY
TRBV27	ASTKRGTLEEKLF
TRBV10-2	ASRGDRWNTPDSPLH
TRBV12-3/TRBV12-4	ASSHSSGGLPGELF
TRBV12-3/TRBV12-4	ASSDSGNEQF
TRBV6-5	ASSYSNSRRGYT
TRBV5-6	ASSLTDRATDTQY
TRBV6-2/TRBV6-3	ASSYRGQISGANVLT
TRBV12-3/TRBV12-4	ASSLAGAVHEQF
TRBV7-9	ASMQEMVDGANEKLF
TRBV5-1	ASNTAGGLYETQY
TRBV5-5	ASSLVAATPYGYT
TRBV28	ASSFQGTLGEKLF
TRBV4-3	ASSINPEGASNSPLH
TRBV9	ASSGVFGNTIY
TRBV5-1	ASSPGQGAHGYT
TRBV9	ASSVETGMNTGELF